Described below is a single T cell receptor beta chain sequence and its context. Its antigen remains unidentified. Base qualities are missing; no much larger clone stands one base away. At the junction V is shortened by 0 bases and J by 4 bases, with 7 bases in between. Its CDR3 holds 13 amino acids, cysteine through phenylalanine. Only CDR3 DNA remains: 39 bases, in frame from the first base. The germline V gene gives CDR1 as SGHRS and CDR2 as YFSETQ. The CDR3 regions of human TCRbeta chains were analyzed by immunosequencing. In the source study's methods: TCRs in the repertoires were compared against a reference library of SARS-CoV-2-specific TCRs that had been generated with the MIRA antigen-specificity platform. Breadth was defined as the fraction of unique TCRs that were SARS-CoV-2-associated, and depth was defined as the fraction of total T cells that were SARS-CoV-2-associated. Using the MIRA data, every spike-specific TCR was mapped to the spike region that the TCR reacted to and assigned to either a CD4 or a CD8 class. Log10-transformed breadth and depth values were compared by one-way ANOVA with Sidak's multiple comparisons tests. What TCRdb holds here is the immuneACCESS table cut down to in-frame rearrangements. Part of the clones is not present; checked against another copy, under half of the missing clones reflect an unresolved V gene, and the others are unexplained. The V and J calls and clone size were taken over from that table, and D and trimming were inferred from the DNA. This sample gives about 200,000 clones in total; around 90% of them show up just once. The ten largest clones capture less than 4% of the sample.

This entry is derived from a study of T cell responses to AZD1222 COVID-19 vaccine (dated by TCRdb to the early 2020s). About the full investigation: TCR sequencing was performed for fewer than 250 trial participants, of whom around 210 were given two doses of AZD1222 and some 26 were given two doses of MenACWY control vaccine. Enrollment into the trials was organized by age into subgroups of 18-55, 56-69 and 70-plus years, and those subgroups contained roughly 140, 27 and 60 TCR-sequenced participants, respectively. The investigation overall reported the following: Conclusions about previously exposed vaccinees were limited because only a handful of AZD1222 recipients were SARS-CoV-2 seropositive at baseline. In the small 56-69-year group, the increase in depth fell short of significance, most likely because of low power. Participants were mostly white British and included more females than males, and it was suggested by the authors that clonal diversity may have been underestimated. The whole spike protein was spanned by vaccine-associated CD4 TCRs, and dominant responses were seen in regions 160-218 and 743-854. Reportedly, close to half of the unique spike-specific TCRs recognized epitopes lying outside the regions that are mutated in the B.1.351 and B.1.1.7 variants. No day 14 peak-response samples were available, so repertoires were characterized only after the peak T cell response. After two AZD1222 doses, both the breadth and the depth of spike-specific TCRs were significantly higher than at day 0 and than in MenACWY recipients.

Interpreted using the paper, the time point label stands for: about 28 days (+/-7) after the second vaccine dose. The treatment or condition label of this sample denotes: meningococcal conjugate vaccine given as trial control. Vaccinee samples came from UK trials COV001 and COV002, including a single-blind randomized controlled phase 2/3 trial of AZD1222 (ChAdOx1 nCoV-19) in healthy adults. For TCRbeta chain sequencing, PBMC samples were collected from trial participants at day 0 and at day 28 after the second dose. The chain joins TRBV5-1 to TRBJ1-2, with the identity of the D gene unclear. The specimen was peripheral blood, collected 28 days after the second dose of the MenACWY control vaccine. The TCR sequence derives from an adult who received the MenACWY meningococcal vaccine as a control. DNA sequence: TGCGCCAGCAGCTTGGTAGCGGCCTATGGCTACACCTTC. It translates as CASSLVAAYGYTF.